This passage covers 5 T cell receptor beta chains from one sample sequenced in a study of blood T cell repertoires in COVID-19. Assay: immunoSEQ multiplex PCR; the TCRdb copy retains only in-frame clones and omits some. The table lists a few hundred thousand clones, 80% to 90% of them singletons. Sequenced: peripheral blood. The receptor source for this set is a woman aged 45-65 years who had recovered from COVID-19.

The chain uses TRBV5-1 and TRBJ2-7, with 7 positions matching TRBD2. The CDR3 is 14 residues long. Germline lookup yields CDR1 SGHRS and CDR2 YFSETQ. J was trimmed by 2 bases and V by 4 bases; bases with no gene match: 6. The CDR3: CASSTLLAPYEQYF. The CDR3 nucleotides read TGCGCCAGCAGCACCCTACTAGCGCCCTACGAGCAGTACTTC.

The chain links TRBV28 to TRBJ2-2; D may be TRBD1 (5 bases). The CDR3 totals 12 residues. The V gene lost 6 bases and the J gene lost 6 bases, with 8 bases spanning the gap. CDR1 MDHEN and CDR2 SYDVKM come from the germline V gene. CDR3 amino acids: CASRGQAGELFF. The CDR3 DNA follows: TGTGCCAGCAGGGGGCAGGCCGGGGAGCTGTTTTTT.

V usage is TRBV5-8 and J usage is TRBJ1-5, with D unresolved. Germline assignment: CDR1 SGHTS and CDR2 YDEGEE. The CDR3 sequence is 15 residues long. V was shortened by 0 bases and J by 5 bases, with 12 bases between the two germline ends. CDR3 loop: CASSLGQQDYQPQHF. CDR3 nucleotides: TGTGCCAGCAGCTTGGGGCAGCAGGACTATCAGCCCCAGCATTTT.

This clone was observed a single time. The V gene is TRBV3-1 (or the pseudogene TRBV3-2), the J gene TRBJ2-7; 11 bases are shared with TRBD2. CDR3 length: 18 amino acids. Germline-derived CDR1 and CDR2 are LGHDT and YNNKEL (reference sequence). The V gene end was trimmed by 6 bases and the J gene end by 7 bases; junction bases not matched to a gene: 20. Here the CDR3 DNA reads TGTGCCAGCAGGCGAGGAACCCAGGACACTAGCGGGAGCTGGGAGCAGTACTTC. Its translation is CASRRGTQDTSGSWEQYF.

DNA for the CDR3: TGTGCCAGTAGTATTGGGACTAGCGGGGGTAATGAGCAGTTCTTC. Protein product: CASSIGTSGGNEQFF. The chain has TRBV19 and TRBJ2-1, with 14 bases aligning to TRBD2. V lost 3 bases, J lost 7 bases, and 2 bases stayed unmatched. The CDR3 length is 15 residues. Germline CDR1 LNHDA, CDR2 SQIVND (reference sequence).